Below are 29 T cell receptor beta chains sequenced from a single sample in a study of vaccination and CD4 T cells after COVID-19. Sequencing of the DNA from cultured CD4+ T cells was carried out with the Oncomine TCR Beta short-read assay. TCRdb re-called the PCR reads through MiXCR, storing one row per CDR3 protein. The sample lists about 20,000 distinct CDR3 sequences; just under 80% were seen once. Sample treatment: roughly nine-day PBMC culture with coronavirus spike peptide pools or control peptides (ViraFEST assay). For these TCRs, the target antigens are not known. Sequenced material: CD4+ T cells from blood, cultured in vitro, taken after SARS-CoV-2 vaccination. These TCRs come from a human donor who received a COVID-19 vaccine.

The chain is built from TRBV7-9 and TRBJ2-5; the match to TRBD1 covers 7 bases. Germline assignment: CDR1 SEHNR and CDR2 FQNEAQ (reference sequence). The CDR3 loop spans 14 amino acids. The junction had 8 bases not matched to a gene; V was cut back by 5 bases and J by 5 bases. CDR3 DNA: TGTGCCAGCAGCCCAAGGGACAGTCGCGAGACCCAGTACTTC. This sequence encodes CASSPRDSRETQYF.

The chain joins TRBV7-2 to TRBJ1-2; D perhaps matches TRBD1 (5 bases). The length of the CDR3 is 15 residues. V dropped 0 bases and J dropped 5 bases, with 13 bases sitting between them. Germline V gene lookup returns CDR1 SGHTA and CDR2 FQGNSA. CDR3 DNA: TGTGCCAGCAGCTTAGCGGGGGGTTTAGGGTATGGCTACACCTTC. Its protein is CASSLAGGLGYGYTF.

The chain joins TRBV20-1 to TRBJ2-3, with D unclear. The CDR3 is made up of 13 amino acids. Germline assignment: CDR1 DFQATT and CDR2 SNEGSKA (reference sequence). The CDR3 reads CRAHDPLADTQYF. Written as DNA, the CDR3 is TGCAGGGCCCACGACCCTCTTGCAGATACGCAGTATTTT.

This rearrangement joins TRBV20-1 to TRBJ2-3; 9 positions agree with TRBD2. The germline gives CDR1 DFQATT, CDR2 SNEGSKA (reference sequence). This CDR3 is built from 16 residues. V shed 5 bases and J 2 bases; nucleotides not matched to a gene: 11. The CDR3 sequence is CSASPPTSGFTDTQYF. The CDR3 region has the DNA TGCAGTGCTTCCCCCCCCACTAGCGGGTTCACAGATACGCAGTATTTT.

The rearrangement links TRBV19 to TRBJ1-4; D perhaps matches TRBD1 (6 bases). CDR1 and CDR2 from the germline V gene are LNHDA and SQIVND (reference sequence). This CDR3 region has 14 residues. V gave up 3 bases and J gave up 5 bases, with 10 bases separating them. The CDR3 DNA is TGTGCCAGTAGTATTTACAGGGACAATGAAAAACTGTTTTTT. This gives the protein CASSIYRDNEKLFF.

The rearrangement joins TRBV6-1 to TRBJ1-5; D is ambiguous. Trimming took off 3 bases at V and 4 bases at J, with 13 bases between the two ends. The CDR3 spans 15 residues. Per the germline V gene, CDR1 is MNHNS and CDR2 is SASEGT. The CDR3 DNA reads as TGTGCCAGCAGTGACGGAGGGATCTTTAATCAGCCCCAGCATTTT. Protein sequence: CASSDGGIFNQPQHF.

This chain links TRBV5-1 with TRBJ1-1, with a possible D match to TRBD1 (5 bases). Deletions cut 4 bases from V and 5 bases from J, with 18 bases between. This CDR3 has 15 residues. Germline CDR1 and CDR2: SGHRS and YFSETQ. CDR3 in amino acids: CASSPGYREGTEAFF. The CDR3 DNA sequence: TGCGCCAGCAGCCCAGGGTACCGGGAGGGAACTGAAGCTTTCTTT.

V usage is TRBV6-1 and J usage is TRBJ2-5; 7 nucleotides line up with TRBD2. Trimming took 3 bases from V and 5 from J; bases not matched to a gene: 12. The CDR3 has 16 residues. Germline-derived CDR1 and CDR2 are MNHNS and SASEGT. CDR3 nucleotides: TGTGCCAGCAGTGAGGGGGGGACCCCTGGGACCGAGACCCAGTACTTC. Residues: CASSEGGTPGTETQYF.

This rearrangement joins TRBV6-1 to TRBJ1-6; D is unresolved. Germline V lookup: CDR1 MNHNS, CDR2 SASEGT. The CDR3 contains 12 residues. V shed 7 bases and J shed 4 bases, with 5 bases lying between them. The CDR3 DNA reads TGTGCCAGCAACACGTATAATTCACCCCTCCACTTT. This encodes CASNTYNSPLHF.

The chain has TRBV20-1 and TRBJ2-4; a weak D match, TRBD2 (6 bases). V shed 2 bases and J shed 4 bases, with 12 bases lying between them. Germline lookup yields CDR1 DFQATT and CDR2 SNEGSKA (reference sequence). The CDR3 is 14 residues long. The chain's CDR3 is CSARRRDWKNIQYF. In DNA, the CDR3 is TGCAGTGCTAGACGGAGGGACTGGAAAAACATTCAGTACTTC.

This clonotype was picked up a small number of times. The CDR3 DNA reads TGTGCCAGTACCGAGGGGAAGGGCATCAGTCAGCCCCAGCATTTT. Protein: CASTEGKGISQPQHF. This chain connects TRBV19 to TRBJ1-5; perhaps TRBD1 as D (5 bases). The V end lost 7 bases, the J end lost 6 bases, and 19 bases lay between the germline ends. Looked up from germline, CDR1 is LNHDA and CDR2 is SQIVND (reference sequence). This CDR3 has 15 amino acids.

This chain joins TRBV6-1 and TRBJ1-6, with 8 bases matching TRBD1. This CDR3 comprises 16 residues. The V segment lost 7 bases and the J segment 9 bases; nucleotides outside the gene matches: 14. Per the germline V gene, CDR1 is MNHNS and CDR2 is SASEGT. DNA for the CDR3: TGTGCCAGCACCCCCGCGTGGGACAGGCCCAGTTCACCCCTCCACTTT. Protein product: CASTPAWDRPSSPLHF.

This clonotype has just a few counts. The gene calls are TRBV6-5 and TRBJ1-5; D is ambiguous. The germline CDR1 and CDR2 sequences are MNHEY and SVGAGI. Trimming pared 0 bases from V and 4 bases from J, leaving 7 bases between. This CDR3 is 14 amino acids long. CDR3 region: CASSYSTGNQPQHF. The CDR3 nucleotides read TGTGCCAGCAGTTACTCGACCGGAAATCAGCCCCAGCATTTT.

This clonotype was seen a few times. The chain is built from TRBV30 and TRBJ1-5; D is uncertain. The CDR3 runs 15 residues. The V end was cut by 1 base, the J end by 0 bases, with 10 bases between. CDR1 and CDR2 (germline): GTSNPN, SVGIG (reference sequence). CDR3 protein: CAWSDGITSNQPQHF. In DNA, the CDR3 is TGTGCCTGGAGTGATGGCATCACTAGCAATCAGCCCCAGCATTTT.

This clonotype occurred once. V usage is TRBV20-1 and J usage is TRBJ2-7; D unresolved. The CDR3 length is 15 residues. Germline CDR1 is DFQATT and CDR2 is SNEGSKA (reference sequence). V gave up 3 bases and J gave up 1 base, with 16 bases separating them. CDR3 nucleotide sequence: TGCAGTGCTAGGTCGAGTATTCATTCATCCTACGAGCAGTACTTC. Its protein product is CSARSSIHSSYEQYF.

The V call is TRBV10-1, the J call TRBJ2-2; tentatively, D is TRBD2 (5 bases). CDR1 and CDR2 from the germline V gene are WNHNN and SYGVQD (reference sequence). This CDR3 contains 13 residues. Trimming removed 2 bases at V and 7 bases at J, with 8 bases between. CDR3 protein: CASSEQAGGELFF. Here the CDR3 DNA reads TGCGCCAGCAGTGAGCAGGCGGGCGGGGAGCTGTTTTTT.

The rearrangement uses TRBV11-3 and TRBJ1-6; 7 bases fit TRBD1. The CDR3 is 15 amino acids. The V gene end was trimmed by 1 base and the J gene end by 7 bases; junction bases not matched to a gene: 4. CDR1 and CDR2 (germline): SGHNT, YENEEA. The CDR3 here is CASSLVVTGNSPLHF. CDR3 coding DNA: TGTGCCAGCAGCTTAGTGGTGACAGGGAATTCACCCCTCCACTTT.

The V call is TRBV5-1, the J call TRBJ1-1; 11 nucleotides agree with TRBD1. V gave up 1 base and J gave up 6 bases; unmatched junction bases: 2. Germline V gene sequence: CDR1 SGHRS, CDR2 YFSETQ. This CDR3 has 14 amino acids. CDR3 sequence (DNA): TGCGCCAGCAGCTTGCCGGGACAGGGGGCTGAAGCTTTCTTT. Amino acid sequence: CASSLPGQGAEAFF.

CDR3 loop: CATSDAGRTEAFF. Written as DNA, the CDR3 is TGTGCCACCAGTGACGCGGGGAGGACTGAAGCTTTCTTT. This chain connects TRBV24-1 to TRBJ1-1; D is uncertain. Trimming shortened V by 4 bases and J by 5 bases, and 10 bases separated the two germline ends. The CDR3 is 13 amino acids. Looked up from germline, CDR1 is KGHDR and CDR2 is SFDVKD.

This rearrangement joins TRBV15 to TRBJ2-5, with TRBD1 matching 7 bases. This CDR3 spans 14 amino acids. Germline V gene sequence: CDR1 LNHNV, CDR2 YYDKDF (reference sequence). The J segment lost 5 bases and the V segment lost 8 bases, leaving 11 bases of the junction unmatched. The DNA for the CDR3 is TGTGCCACCCTTAAAGGGGGCCGGAGGGAGACCCAGTACTTC. This translates into CATLKGGRRETQYF.

This clonotype came up a few times. The rearrangement joins TRBV6-1 to TRBJ1-1; no clear D. V was clipped by 6 bases and J by 4 bases, with 15 bases between them. Per the germline V gene, CDR1 is MNHNS and CDR2 is SASEGT. The CDR3 spans 14 residues. CDR3 DNA: TGTGCCAGCAGCCGCCGGGTGCGGGCCACTGAAGCTTTCTTT. It codes for CASSRRVRATEAFF.

V is TRBV12-3 or TRBV12-4 and J is TRBJ2-3, with D possibly TRBD1 on 6 matching bases. V dropped 6 bases and J dropped 5 bases, with 18 bases sitting between them. The CDR3 spans 15 residues. CDR3 protein: CASRGGVEYGDTQYF. Here the CDR3 DNA reads TGTGCCAGCAGAGGGGGTGTGGAGTACGGAGATACGCAGTATTTT.

The chain has TRBV6-1 and TRBJ1-6; 11 positions agree with TRBD1. V lost 6 bases to trimming and J lost 7 bases; unmatched junction nucleotides: 5. This CDR3 spans 15 amino acids. Germline CDR1 and CDR2: MNHNS and SASEGT. The CDR3 region has the DNA TGTGCCAGCAGCTGGGGACAGGGGGACAATTCACCCCTCCACTTT. Residues: CASSWGQGDNSPLHF.

The chain recombines TRBV11-3 with TRBJ2-5; maybe TRBD2 (7 bases). Trimming took 4 bases from V and 8 from J, leaving 14 bases between them. This CDR3 contains 13 residues. Germline CDR1 SGHNT, CDR2 YENEEA. CDR3 region: CASSSWGGATQYF. The CDR3, as DNA: TGTGCCAGCAGCTCGTGGGGGGGCGCTACCCAGTACTTC. Filled out from reference TRBV11-3 and TRBJ2-5, the complete variable domain reads EAGVVQSPRYKIIEKKQPVAFWCNPISGHNTLYWYLQNLGQGPELLIRYENEEAVDDSQLPKDRFSAERLKGVDSTLKIQPAELGDSAVYLCASSSWGGATQYFGPGTRLLVL.

The rearrangement joins TRBV7-9 to TRBJ1-3, with D possibly being TRBD1 (5 bases). V lost 0 bases and J lost 0, with 9 bases in between. The germline V gene has CDR1 SEHNR and CDR2 FQNEAQ (reference sequence). This CDR3 region has 16 residues. The CDR3 DNA sequence: TGTGCCAGCAGCTTAGCGGGGGGGGGCTCTGGAAACACCATATATTTT. Translation gives CASSLAGGGSGNTIYF.

V is TRBV20-1 and J is TRBJ1-2, with TRBD1 matching over 7 bases. The CDR3 contains 15 residues. V gave up 0 bases and J gave up 4 bases; unmatched junction bases: 8. Germline V CDR1 and CDR2: DFQATT, SNEGSKA (reference sequence). The CDR3 DNA is TGCAGTGCTAGAGATTCCGAACAGGGGAGCTATGGCTACACCTTC. It codes for CSARDSEQGSYGYTF.

J is TRBJ1-1 and V is TRBV7-7; maybe TRBD1 (6 bases). The CDR3 sequence is 11 residues long. Between the trimmed V and J ends, which lost 3 bases and 11 bases, there was a span of 10 bases. Germline V gene data show CDR1 as SSHAT and CDR2 as FNYEAQ (reference sequence). CDR3 residues: CASSLGGIAFF. Here the CDR3 DNA reads TGTGCCAGCAGCTTGGGGGGCATCGCTTTCTTT.

Only one count was recorded for this clonotype. The chain combines TRBV11-3 with TRBJ2-3, with D possibly matching TRBD1 (6 bases). The germline V gene encodes CDR1 SGHNT and CDR2 YENEEA. V gave up 5 bases and J gave up 6 bases, with 18 bases separating them. The CDR3 contains 15 residues. The CDR3 is CASSRRRGGDDTQYF. CDR3 sequence (DNA): TGTGCCAGCAGCCGGCGGAGAGGGGGAGATGATACGCAGTATTTT.

The chain links TRBV25-1 to TRBJ1-2; D is undetermined. Trimming removed 4 bases from V and 4 bases from J, with 7 bases in between. Per germline, CDR1 MGHDK and CDR2 SYGVNS. The CDR3 is made up of 12 amino acids. CDR3 region: CASSGNSYGYTF. The CDR3 DNA reads TGTGCCAGCAGTGGAAACAGCTATGGCTACACCTTC.